Sequencing of this TCR beta chain was carried out in a study of monozygotic twins with inflammatory bowel disease. Study-level findings and limits: Compared with healthy twins, IBD patients shared fewer clonotypes with others, especially with disease activity.

This CDR3 has 18 amino acids. Germline CDR1 and CDR2: SGHRS and YFSETQ. For every donor, one blood sample of approximately 2.5 ml was drawn. Comment on this clonotype: Its antigen is not identified.

From its re-call of the 5' RACE reads, TCRdb lists each CDR3 protein once, without DNA. The sample features more than 300,000 distinct CDR3 sequences, with 2.5% to 3% in its top ten. Sequenced input: blood. This rearrangement joins TRBV5-1 to TRBJ2-4. This sequence originates from a human donor with ulcerative colitis or Crohn's disease, or a healthy co-twin of an affected twin (not recorded which). CDR3 residues: CASSPNLATPTIKNIQYF.